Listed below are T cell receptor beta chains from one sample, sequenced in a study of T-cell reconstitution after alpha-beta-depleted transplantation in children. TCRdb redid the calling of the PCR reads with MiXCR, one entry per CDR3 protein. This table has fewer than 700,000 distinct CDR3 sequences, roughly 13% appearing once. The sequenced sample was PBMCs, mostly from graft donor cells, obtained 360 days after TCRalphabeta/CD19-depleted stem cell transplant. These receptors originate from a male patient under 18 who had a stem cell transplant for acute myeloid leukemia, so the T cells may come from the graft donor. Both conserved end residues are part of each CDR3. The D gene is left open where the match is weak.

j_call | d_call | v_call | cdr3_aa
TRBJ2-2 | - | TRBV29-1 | CSVEDKAPPSTGELFF
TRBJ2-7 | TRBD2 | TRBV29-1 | CSVTSAQGEQYF
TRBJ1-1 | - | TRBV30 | CARTRLNTEAFF
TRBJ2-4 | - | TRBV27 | CASSGRLAKNIQYF
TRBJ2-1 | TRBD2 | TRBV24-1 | CATSDLTSGFSYNEQFF
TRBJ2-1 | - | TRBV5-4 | CASSTGSLPNEQFF
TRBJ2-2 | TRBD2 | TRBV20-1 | CSGIPGLAAGDLFF
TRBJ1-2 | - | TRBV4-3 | CASSQLRFGTYGYTF
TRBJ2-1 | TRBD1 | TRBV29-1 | CSVDSTGGYYLAYNEQFF
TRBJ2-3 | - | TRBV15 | CATGHGVFVDTQYF
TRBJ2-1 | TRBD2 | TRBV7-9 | CASSLEPGLASHEQFF
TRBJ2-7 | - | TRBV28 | CASSFRTLPSYEQYF
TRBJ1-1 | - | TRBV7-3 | CASSPEGLTEVFF
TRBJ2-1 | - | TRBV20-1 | CSAPPPGDNEQFF
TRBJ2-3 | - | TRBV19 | CASSPDWADTQYF
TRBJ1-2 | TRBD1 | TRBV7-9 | CASSFGGGAFSDGYTF
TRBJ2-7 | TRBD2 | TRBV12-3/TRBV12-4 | CASSLWGLAGAEQYF
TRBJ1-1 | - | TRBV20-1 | CSARDFRKGQNTEAFF
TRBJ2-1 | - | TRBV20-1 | CSATGADYNEQFF
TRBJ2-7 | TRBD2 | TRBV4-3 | CASSQGLWREGFYEQYF
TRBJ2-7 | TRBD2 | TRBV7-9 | CASSSRSPAGDNEQYF
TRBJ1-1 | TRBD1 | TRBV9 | CASSVFDRGLNTEAFF
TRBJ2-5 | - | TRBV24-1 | CATSDRDTPPETQYF
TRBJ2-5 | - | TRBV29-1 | CSVDGGTQYF
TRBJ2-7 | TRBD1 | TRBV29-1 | CSARTGSSYEQYF
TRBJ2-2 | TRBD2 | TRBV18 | CASSPRFLAGPKNTGELFF
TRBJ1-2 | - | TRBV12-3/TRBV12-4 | CASSLSISSGYTF
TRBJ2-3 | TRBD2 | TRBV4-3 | CASSQLGLAGSDTQYF
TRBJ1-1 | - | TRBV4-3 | CASSRIEGGRAFF
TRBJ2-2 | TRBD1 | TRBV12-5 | CASGSPGTVANTGELFF
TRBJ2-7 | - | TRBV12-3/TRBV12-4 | CASSTLGEGYEQYF
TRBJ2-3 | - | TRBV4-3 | CASSQDRGVGTDTQYF
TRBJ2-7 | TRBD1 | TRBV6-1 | CASSPDRVRNEQYF
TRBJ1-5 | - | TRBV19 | CASSVQAASAQPQHF
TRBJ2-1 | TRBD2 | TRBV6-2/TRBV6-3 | CASRTSGVTYNGQFF
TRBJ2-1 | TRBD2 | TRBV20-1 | CSAPTSGKDHEQFF
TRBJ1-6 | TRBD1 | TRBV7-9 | CASSPRTGDNSPLHF
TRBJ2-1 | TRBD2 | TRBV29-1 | CSVLSGSSYNEQFF
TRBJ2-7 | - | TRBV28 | CASSPWASSNEQYF
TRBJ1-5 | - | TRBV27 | CASSTVSPAGNQPQHF
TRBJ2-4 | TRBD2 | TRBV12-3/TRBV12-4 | CASGPGGGGKNIQYF
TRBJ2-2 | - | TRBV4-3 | CASSQVGVGTGELFF
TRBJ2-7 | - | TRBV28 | CASSTPLGGGSYEQYF
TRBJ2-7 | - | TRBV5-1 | CASSLGPSAYEQYF
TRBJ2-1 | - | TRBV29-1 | CSVSGPNEQFF
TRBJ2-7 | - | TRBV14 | CASSQKMTYEQYF
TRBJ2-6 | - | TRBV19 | CASTWQPSGANVLTF
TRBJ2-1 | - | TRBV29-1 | CSVGTDLQFF
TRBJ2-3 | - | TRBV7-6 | CASSLAALTDTQYF
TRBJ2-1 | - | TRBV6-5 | CASSYSGASAREQFF
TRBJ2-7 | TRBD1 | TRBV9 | CASRGTGDEQYF
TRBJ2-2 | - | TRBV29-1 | CSGTPGANTGELFF
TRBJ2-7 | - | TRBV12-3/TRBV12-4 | CASSFQMAENPYEQYF
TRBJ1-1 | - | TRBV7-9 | CASSPSWEAFF
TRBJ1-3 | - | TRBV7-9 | CASSFPVGSSGGNTIYF
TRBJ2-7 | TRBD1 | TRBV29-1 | CSVPGQVSYEQYF
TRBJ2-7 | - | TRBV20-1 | CSARITGRTDSYEQYF
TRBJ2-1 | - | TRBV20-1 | CSARSTGEQFF
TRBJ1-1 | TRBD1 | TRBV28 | CASSYTRDRNTEAFF
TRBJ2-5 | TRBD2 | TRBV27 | CASSLLGLGQETQYF